Shown below are 18 T cell receptor beta chains from a single sample sequenced in a study of shared clonotypes between healthy human individuals. Clones were read by immunoSEQ multiplex PCR, and TCRdb kept only the in-frame ones, dropping some. The top ten hold 0.37% of the sample, which has a few million clones, around 93% seen once. Sequenced material: naive CD4+ T cells from PBMCs. Subset noted: CD45RA+ positively selected. The receptors originated from a young man in good health. Some clones in this sample may be carry-over from other donors' samples.

The chain links TRBV28 to TRBJ1-5, with 9 nucleotides matching TRBD1. The CDR3 sequence is 14 residues long. Germline CDR1 reads MDHEN; CDR2 reads SYDVKM. The trim removed 2 bases at V and 7 bases at J, leaving 3 bases unmatched. CDR3 amino acids: CASSLRQGEQPQHF. CDR3 DNA: TGTGCCAGCAGTTTACGACAGGGGGAGCAGCCCCAGCATTTT.

The J gene is TRBJ2-4, the V gene TRBV5-1, with 7 bases identical to TRBD1. The CDR3 spans 14 residues. Germline assignment: CDR1 SGHRS and CDR2 YFSETQ. V lost 4 bases and J lost 6; bases outside the gene matches: 7. CDR3 nucleotide sequence: TGCGCCAGCAGCGTACAGGGGCTAGGAAACATTCAGTACTTC. Amino acid sequence: CASSVQGLGNIQYF.

J is TRBJ2-2 and V is TRBV19, with 13 bases aligning to TRBD2. With 6 bases clipped from V and 4 bases from J, the junction kept 14 bases outside the gene matches. Germline V gene data show CDR1 as LNHDA and CDR2 as SQIVND (reference sequence). The CDR3 extends over 19 amino acids. The CDR3 DNA is TGTGCCAGTAGGGCAGGGAGACTAGCGGGAGGACGCGGCACCGGGGAGCTGTTTTTT. Translated, it gives CASRAGRLAGGRGTGELFF.

This clone was found once. For the CDR3, the DNA is TGTGCCAGCAGCTCCGGGGAGGGAGGGACTTACGGCGAGCAGTACTTC. Protein sequence: CASSSGEGGTYGEQYF. The V call is TRBV7-9, the J call TRBJ2-7; the match to TRBD2 covers 7 bases. Germline trimming cut 4 bases from V and 6 bases from J; bases unmatched to any gene: 15. Germline CDR1 SEHNR, CDR2 FQNEAQ (reference sequence). The length of the CDR3 is 16 residues.

This clone has only one observation. V is TRBV4-3 and J is TRBJ2-2; TRBD2 matches at 7 bases. CDR1 and CDR2 from the germline V gene are LGHNA and YSLEER. The CDR3 has 16 residues. V was pared by 0 bases and J by 4 bases, with 5 bases of the junction left unmatched. The CDR3 DNA reads as TGCGCCAGCAGCCAAGAGCTAGCGGCTTTCACCGGGGAGCTGTTTTTT. This gives the protein CASSQELAAFTGELFF.

The chain recombines TRBV30 with TRBJ2-1; 9 nucleotides align to TRBD2. The V segment lost 4 bases and the J segment 2 bases; nucleotides outside the gene matches: 3. The CDR3 sequence is 14 residues long. CDR1 and CDR2 from the germline V gene are GTSNPN and SVGIG (reference sequence). CDR3 nucleotides: TGTGCCTGGACCCTAGCGGGGACCTACAATGAGCAGTTCTTC. This gives the protein CAWTLAGTYNEQFF. The whole variable domain, remainder taken from reference TRBV30 and TRBJ2-1, is SQTIHQWPATLVQPVGSPLSLECTVEGTSNPNLYWYRQAAGRGLQLLFYSVGIGQISSEVPQNLSASRPQDRQFILSSKKLLLSDSGFYLCAWTLAGTYNEQFFGPGTRLTVL.

V usage is TRBV10-3 and J usage is TRBJ1-2; TRBD1 aligns across 11 bases. This CDR3 comprises 16 residues. Germline V gene sequence: CDR1 ENHRY, CDR2 SYGVKD. V gave up 2 bases and J gave up 6 bases; unmatched junction bases: 8. CDR3 residues: CAISEPRTGGTNGYTF. The DNA of the CDR3 is TGTGCCATCAGTGAGCCCAGGACAGGGGGCACGAATGGCTACACCTTC.

The chain uses TRBV19 and TRBJ2-1, with a weak D call TRBD2 (6 bases). Germline values: CDR1 LNHDA, CDR2 SQIVND (reference sequence). The CDR3 has 15 residues. V was cut by 6 bases and J by 4 bases, with 16 bases left in between. CDR3: CASRRDSRQYNEQFF. The DNA for the CDR3 is TGTGCCAGTAGACGGGACTCCAGACAATACAATGAGCAGTTCTTC. The full variable domain, rest sourced from reference TRBV19 and TRBJ2-1, is DGGITQSPKYLFRKEGQNVTLSCEQNLNHDAMYWYRQDPGQGLRLIYYSQIVNDFQKGDIAEGYSVSREKKESFPLTVTSAQKNPTAFYLCASRRDSRQYNEQFFGPGTRLTVL.

To note about this clone: Other nucleotide sequences from this sample produce the same CDR3. The chain couples TRBV25-1 to TRBJ1-4; no reliable D call. V was cut by 2 bases and J by 4 bases, with 8 bases left in between. This CDR3 has 14 amino acids. Germline-derived CDR1 and CDR2 are MGHDK and SYGVNS. This chain's CDR3 is CASSEARVNEKLFF. CDR3 DNA: TGTGCCAGCAGTGAAGCGAGGGTTAATGAAAAACTGTTTTTT. Drawing the rest from reference TRBV25-1 and TRBJ1-4, the complete variable domain is EADIYQTPRYLVIGTGKKITLECSQTMGHDKMYWYQQDPGMELHLIHYSYGVNSTEKGDLSSESTVSRIRTEHFPLTLESARPSHTSQYLCASSEARVNEKLFFGSGTQLSVL.

CDR3: CASRELATYNEQFF. The CDR3 bases are TGTGCCAGCAGAGAGCTAGCTACCTACAATGAGCAGTTCTTC. The rearrangement links TRBV28 to TRBJ2-1, with D possibly being TRBD2 (5 bases). Germline CDR1 is MDHEN and CDR2 is SYDVKM. V was pared by 6 bases and J by 2 bases, with 11 bases between. This CDR3 is 14 amino acids long.

The rearrangement links TRBV30 to TRBJ2-7; 13 nucleotides line up with TRBD2. This CDR3 is built from 16 residues. CDR1 and CDR2 (germline): GTSNPN, SVGIG (reference sequence). J was trimmed by 1 base and V by 4 bases; bases with no gene match: 7. This CDR3 reads CAWTLGTSGTSYEQYF. The CDR3 nucleotides read TGTGCCTGGACCCTTGGGACTAGCGGGACTTCCTACGAGCAGTACTTC.

The chain couples TRBV7-2 to TRBJ2-4; 7 nucleotides agree with TRBD1. The V segment lost 5 bases and the J segment 7 bases; nucleotides outside the gene matches: 2. CDR3 length equals 12 residues. From germline, CDR1 is SGHTA and CDR2 FQGNSA. CDR3 in DNA: TGTGCCAGCAGCCCGACAGGGAACATTCAGTACTTC. Its protein is CASSPTGNIQYF.

The chain employs TRBV4-2 and TRBJ2-1; 8 positions agree with TRBD1. The germline CDR1 and CDR2 sequences are LGHNA and YNFKEQ. V lost 5 bases, J lost 2 bases, and 8 bases stayed unmatched. The CDR3 runs 16 residues. The chain's CDR3 is CASSFRGRGAYNEQFF. The CDR3 DNA reads TGTGCCAGCAGCTTCAGGGGGCGGGGTGCCTACAATGAGCAGTTCTTC.

The chain is built from TRBV28 and TRBJ1-3; TRBD1 matches at 7 bases. Trimming removed 7 bases from V and 4 bases from J; junction bases left unmatched: 10. The V gene's germline CDR1 is MDHEN and CDR2 SYDVKM. This CDR3 contains 15 residues. CDR3 region: CASTLMTGRGNTIYF. Written as DNA, the CDR3 is TGTGCCAGCACCCTAATGACAGGGAGGGGAAACACCATATATTTT.

This sequence joins TRBV9 and TRBJ2-3, with 10 bases matching TRBD2. The ends lost 2 bases at V and 5 bases at J; junction bases unmatched: 5. There are 15 residues in the CDR3. Germline V gives CDR1 SGDLS, CDR2 YYNGEE. The CDR3 DNA reads as TGTGCCAGCAGCGTGGGAGCGGGGGGGTTAGATACGCAGTATTTT. Translating it yields CASSVGAGGLDTQYF.

The chain uses TRBV5-4 and TRBJ1-4; D is uncertain. This CDR3 comprises 14 residues. Germline V CDR1 and CDR2: SGHNT, YYREEE (reference sequence). Trimming pared 1 base from V and 2 bases from J, leaving 6 bases between. The CDR3 DNA is TGTGCCAGCAGCTTGAGCGGGACTAATGAAAAACTGTTTTTT. Amino acid sequence: CASSLSGTNEKLFF. The full variable domain, completed using reference TRBV5-4 and TRBJ1-4, is ETGVTQSPTHLIKTRGQQVTLRCSSQSGHNTVSWYQQALGQGPQFIFQYYREEENGRGNFPPRFSGLQFPNYSSELNVNALELDDSALYLCASSLSGTNEKLFFGSGTQLSVL.

CDR3 sequence: CASSGGGELATIYF. CDR3 nucleotide sequence: TGTGCCAGCAGCGGCGGGGGGGAGTTAGCCACCATATATTTT. This chain joins TRBV7-2 and TRBJ1-3, with D tentatively TRBD1 (5 bases). The CDR3 has 14 residues. V lost 5 bases and J 9 bases, leaving 17 bases between the germline ends. Per the germline V gene, CDR1 is SGHTA and CDR2 is FQGNSA.

J is TRBJ2-7 and V is TRBV6-1; no firm D call. Trimming stripped 5 bases from V and 3 bases from J, with 5 bases between. CDR1 is MNHNS, CDR2 SASEGT, per germline. The CDR3 is made up of 11 amino acids. The CDR3 sequence: CASSTHYEQYF. The DNA of the CDR3 is TGTGCCAGCAGTACCCACTACGAGCAGTACTTC.